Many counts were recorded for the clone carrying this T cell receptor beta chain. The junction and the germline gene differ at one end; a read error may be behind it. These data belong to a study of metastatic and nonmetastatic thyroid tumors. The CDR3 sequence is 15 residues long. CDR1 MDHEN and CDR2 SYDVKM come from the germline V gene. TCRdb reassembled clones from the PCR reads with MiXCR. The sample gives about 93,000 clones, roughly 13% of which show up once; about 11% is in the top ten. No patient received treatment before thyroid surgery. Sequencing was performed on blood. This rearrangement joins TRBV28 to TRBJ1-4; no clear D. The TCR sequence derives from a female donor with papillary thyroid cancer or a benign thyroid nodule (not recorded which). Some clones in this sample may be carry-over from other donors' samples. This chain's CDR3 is CVSSLRAGAFSKLFF. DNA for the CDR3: TGTGTCAGCAGTTTACGGGCGGGTGCCTTTTCGAAACTGTTTTTT.